This T cell receptor (beta chain) was retrieved from a study of PD-L1 blockade in urothelial cancer. The overall study: In terms of prior chemotherapy, patients had received 0 to 3 regimens. General study results and limits: It was durable-benefit patients whose tumor-associated blood clones expanded more at 3 weeks.

About this clone itself: Its antigen is currently unknown.

Sequencing used immunoSEQ multiplex PCR; TCRdb keeps in-frame clones, though not all of them. The sample consists of about 38,000 clones, 85% of them appearing once. Documented time point: pretreatment peripheral blood. Patients were living with locally advanced or metastatic urothelial carcinoma. The V end lost 0 bases, the J end lost 0 bases, and 7 bases lay between the germline ends. Per the germline V gene, CDR1 is SGHRS and CDR2 is YFSETQ. CDR3 length: 16 residues. This receptor was identified in a man older than 75 with urothelial cancer. The chain carries TRBV5-1 and TRBJ2-6; D not certain. The sequenced sample was PBMCs, obtained around atezolizumab (anti-PD-L1) treatment. CDR3 in amino acids: CASSLVGSSGANVLTF. In DNA, the CDR3 is TGCGCCAGCAGCTTGGTGGGCAGCTCTGGGGCCAACGTCCTGACTTTC.